This T cell receptor beta chain was documented in a study of blood T cells in healthy people across ages. This CDR3 region has 14 residues. Trimming at V came to 2 bases and at J to 8 bases, leaving 8 bases not matched to a gene. Germline loops: CDR1 MNHEY, CDR2 SVGEGT. This clonotype was found a few times. A second PCR of about 6 to 12 cycles used a sample-barcoded 5' primer and a J-beta primer mix. TCRdb reprocessed the 5' RACE reads with MiXCR, giving one entry per CDR3 protein. The table includes approximately 940,000 distinct CDR3 sequences, about 48% detected once. The sample taken for sequencing was blood. The chain combines TRBV6-2 or TRBV6-3 with TRBJ1-2; 7 bases match TRBD1. This sequence originates from a man between 25 and 39 years old in good health. This CDR3 is CASSYGTDPAGYTF. CDR3 in DNA: TGTGCCAGCAGTTACGGGACAGACCCGGCGGGCTACACCTTC.